This T cell receptor beta chain came from a study of cytomegalovirus exposure and HLA in healthy donors. About this clone itself: Antigen unknown.

This CDR3 is built from 14 residues. Deletions cut 3 bases from V and 6 bases from J, with 12 bases between. Germline-derived CDR1 and CDR2 are MDHEN and SYDVKM. PCR used 60 Vbeta primers and 13 Jbeta primers. Repertoires were generated with immunoSEQ multiplex PCR, while TCRdb's copy carries only in-frame clones and drops some. Of about 210,000 clones listed, around 86% are singletons. General study findings and limits: It was only CMV serostatus that was available as immune exposure information.

The sample taken for sequencing was PBMCs. The chain has TRBV28 and TRBJ2-1; perhaps TRBD2 as D (5 bases). This sequence originates from a woman in her forties or fifties in good health and CMV-seropositive. The CDR3 here is CASSLPSGSNEQFF. CDR3 DNA sequence: TGTGCCAGCAGTTTGCCGTCGGGAAGCAATGAGCAGTTCTTC.